This T cell receptor beta chain was obtained from a study of CXCR3-negative and CXCR3-positive naive CD8 T cells (dated by TCRdb to about 2019). For context, the study as a whole: In total, about 130 million TRB reads were obtained, which works out to roughly 1.5 +/- 0.3 million reads per library. The TRBV-TRBJ cluster analysis covered naive subsets from 5 donors and memory cells from 3 donors. Diversity and physicochemical repertoire analyses covered some eleven donors pooled from two independent experiments.

For every CD8+ T cell subset, 300,000 cells were flow-sorted straight into RLT lysis buffer, and each subset was sorted in triplicate. To keep memory contaminants out, a stringent definition of naive CD8+ T cells was applied: CD45RO-CCR7+CD27+CD95-. Standard density gradient centrifugation was used to isolate peripheral blood mononuclear cells from buffy coats. Naive CXCR3-negative and CXCR3-positive CD8+ T cells were flow-sorted on a FACSAria III. An RNeasy Mini Kit was used to extract total RNA from the sorted cells. Turning to this clonotype: No antigen is known for it.

Measured from the cysteine to the phenylalanine, the CDR3 is 16 residues long. No DNA is listed. Taken from the germline V gene, the CDR1 and CDR2 loops are MDHEN and SYDVKM. The reads were generated on a NextSeq 550. The Human TCR Profiling Kit (MiLaboratory) was used to prepare UMI-labeled 5' RACE TRB cDNA libraries. cDNA synthesis used the entire amount of extracted RNA, and PCR amplification then used the entire amount of cDNA produced. Libraries were prepared in parallel with an identical number of PCR cycles. In the source study's methods: With a minimum of two reads required per UMI, MIGEC and MiXCR pulled out about 50,000 +/- 10,000 unique UMI-labeled TRB cDNA molecules from each library. Each library averaged approximately 40,000 +/- 10,000 functional in-frame TRB CDR3 nucleotide clonotypes without stop codons. After each sample was downsampled to 5000 UMI-labeled TRB molecules, VDJtools was used to calculate diversity metrics such as normalized Shannon-Wiener and Chao1. Clonotype-size-weighted physicochemical properties of the central five CDR3 residues (interaction energy, strength, volume and Kidera factor 4) were computed in VDJtools. One entry per CDR3 protein sequence results from the TCRdb reprocessing of the reads, with DNA left out. For this entry, the V and J calls and clone size follow TCRdb and not the study's own pipeline. The sample table gives about 57,000 distinct CDR3 sequences. The top ten clones comprise 0.53% of the sample.

General study outcomes and caveats: Both naive subsets had comparably high repertoire diversity, while memory CD8+ T cells had much lower repertoire diversity. Freshly isolated PBMCs were used for most assays because CXCR3 expression partially decreased after cryopreservation. Because surface CD5, which is linked to self-reactivity in mice, was comparable between the naive subsets, TCR interaction strength was also inferred from the physicochemical properties of TRB CDR3s. Naive CXCR3-negative and CXCR3-positive cells from the same donor showed similar TRBV-TRBJ usage, whereas memory cells showed distinct patterns. TRB CDR3s from CXCR3-positive naive cells showed higher hydrophobicity (lower Kidera factor 4), lower energy, and higher strength and volume indices than CXCR3-negative naive cells.

The rearranged chain carries TRBV28 and TRBJ2-5; lacking DNA, the TRBD1 call made by TCRdb goes unchecked. The source material was naive CXCR3+ CD8+ T cells from blood. Interpreted using the paper, the cell subset or site label stands for: CD45RO-CCR7+CD27+CD95- naive CD8+ T cells expressing CXCR3 (TNR3+). This TCR came from a human donor in good health. Some clones in this sample may be carry-over from other donors' samples. The CDR3: CASSPDEGAVQETQYF.